This TCR beta chain originates from a study of shared clonotypes between healthy human individuals (dated by TCRdb to 2020 to 2021). General notes on the study: A couple of women and a few men aged 18 to 49 years were included in the cohort. For each donor, CD4 naive and CD4 memory were each run on three plates, CD8 naive on two plates, and CD8 memory on one plate. The study deeply sequenced blood TCR repertoires of 5 or 6 healthy adults to estimate repertoire size and the extent of clonotype sharing between individuals. Libraries were prepared and TCR repertoires were sequenced by different laboratories using diverse techniques, in order to increase sequencing depth and limit assay-specific biases. Per donor, leukapheresis produced somewhere between about 0.85 and 10 billion PBMCs. What the study reported, not specific to this receptor: Compared with non-shared clonotypes, clonotypes shared by all four sorted-subset donors had higher generation probabilities. The genetic and exposure-history diversity represented was limited by the small number of donors. Sampling was restricted to blood, and TCR repertoires in tissue are likely to differ from TCR repertoires in blood. Sharing across four donors was observed for about 5% of naive CD4, 3.5% of naive CD8, 2% to 2.5% of memory CD4, and about 0.38% of memory CD8 clonotypes. Naive subsets generally had larger estimated clonotype richness than memory subsets. Pairwise subsampling led to the expectation that sequencing depth would affect the degree of clonotype sharing among donors. Even with the large sequencing depth, rarefaction of the sorted-subset datasets indicated that sequencing was incomplete.

The donors were healthy, HIV-negative adults with no recently reported acute infections or vaccinations. Every donor was a Caucasian adult residing in Nashville, Tennessee, USA. CD4+ T cells were enriched through magnetic negative selection, after which naive cells were positively selected on CD45RA and the remaining negative fraction served as the memory subset. After blood collection by leukapheresis, PBMCs were isolated using Ficoll-Histopaque density gradient centrifugation and then cryopreserved in the vapor phase of liquid nitrogen. Analytical flow cytometry was used to check the purity and quantity of every magnetically sorted T cell population. Each sorted fraction had its genomic DNA isolated and then quantified by UV absorbance on a Nanodrop 2000c. TCR CDR3 regions were amplified from genomic DNA by multiplex PCR using the deep immunoSEQ assay. Extracted genomic DNA from each cell subset was distributed evenly across all wells of several immunoSEQ 96-well plates, and each plate was treated as a replicate. For sorted subsets, each replicate PCR was loaded with around 220 ng genomic DNA, equivalent to 25,000 to 35,000 T cell genomes. The purified libraries were quantified using a Qubit 3.0 fluorometer, sized with a Bioanalyzer 2100, and then quantified again using the KAPA Library Quantification kit. Every immunoSEQ 96-well plate was sequenced on a separate single-read 150-cycle Illumina NextSeq 550 flow cell. On the authors' methods: Because the immunoSEQ output held only junctional sequences and lacked quality scores, the filtering could not match the filtering applied to full-length reads. Sequences were annotated with PyIR, a Python wrapper for IgBLAST v1.9, and V/J genes and CDR3 were assigned using IMGT germline references. Any read was removed if the V/J assignment was weak (E-value above 1e-6), the CDR3 was missing, or the read contained stop codons, out-of-frame junctions, or ambiguous translated residues. V3J clonotypes were defined as sequences sharing the same inferred V gene, J gene, and CDR3 amino acid sequence. Percentage overlap between repertoires was calculated by dividing the number of shared unique clonotypes by the size of the smaller repertoire. Repertoire richness was assessed with RTK rarefaction, the Chao1 estimator, and Recon v2.1 estimates of unobserved clonotypes. Generation probabilities were computed with OLGA for all TCRbeta clonotypes obtained by the gDNA method from several donors. TCRdb mirrors the immuneACCESS table, restricted to in-frame sequences. Some clones are absent from its copies; in checked studies, under half trace to an unresolved V gene, and the reason for the others is unknown. The V and J calls and clone size were taken over from that table, and D and trimming were inferred from the DNA. The sample table holds about 1 million clones, of which about 75% were seen once. Of the sample, 1.4% falls within the top ten clones.

A note on this clone: The target of this receptor is not known. Per-base qualities were not stored, and no clone one base away is much larger.

The clonotype originates from a man between 18 and 35 years old in good health. Sequenced material: memory CD4+ T cells sorted from blood. According to the study, the label for this sample's cell subset or site signals: CD45RA-negative fraction.

CDR3 loop: CASSPQEDEQYF. The DNA sequence is given as TGTGCCAGCAGTCCTCAGGAGGACGAGCAGTACTTC. The V and J segments used are TRBV28 and TRBJ2-7; a tentative D call is TRBD2 (5 bases match). Taken from the germline V gene, the CDR1 and CDR2 loops are MDHEN and SYDVKM. The CDR3, cysteine through phenylalanine, is 12 amino acids long. Here the CDR3 DNA is all that survives: 36 bases in frame from base 1. The trim is 5 bases for V and 5 bases for J, with a gap of 10 bases between the germline ends.